The rows below give T cell receptor beta chains drawn from one sample of a study of OX40 agonist ivuxolimab in advanced cancers. The protocol was immunoSEQ multiplex PCR, while the TCRdb copy is restricted to in-frame clones and leaves out a portion. Of around 950 clones listed, about 75% are singletons. The sequenced sample was CD4+ or CD8+ T cells sorted from blood, obtained in a trial of the OX40 agonist ivuxolimab. The receptor set was obtained from an adult with an advanced solid tumor such as melanoma, head and neck, liver or kidney cancer. CDR3s include the opening cysteine and the closing phenylalanine or tryptophan. A D gene is named only where the DNA matches it firmly. Expanded clones get a size class; other rows say once, few or many, or leave the size out.

14 | NA | NA | TRBJ2-2 | TRBV2 | CASREWTNTGELFF | TGTGCCAGCAGGGAGTGGACGAACACCGGGGAGCTGTTTTTT
13 | NA | NA | TRBJ2-1 | TRBV27 | CASRISESNEQFF | TGTGCCAGCAGAATTAGCGAGTCCAATGAGCAGTTCTTC
17 | TRBD1 | NA | TRBJ2-1 | TRBV5-6 | CASSSLGETGGKNEQFF | TGTGCCAGCAGCTCCCTAGGAGAGACAGGGGGCAAGAATGAGCAGTTCTTC
14 | NA | NA | TRBJ2-2 | TRBV6-5 | CASSYSEGIGELFF | TGTGCCAGCAGTTACTCGGAGGGGATCGGGGAGCTGTTTTTT
14 | NA | NA | TRBJ2-1 | TRBV19 | CASRASGTSNEQFF | TGTGCCAGTAGGGCATCCGGGACCAGCAATGAGCAGTTCTTC
11 | NA | NA | TRBJ2-2 | TRBV27 | CASSSSGELFF | TGTGCCAGCAGTTCCTCCGGGGAGCTGTTTTTT
14 | TRBD1 | NA | TRBJ2-7 | TRBV15 | CATSSPDRGHEQYF | TGTGCCACCAGCTCACCGGACAGGGGGCACGAGCAGTACTTC
17 | TRBD2 | NA | TRBJ2-1 | TRBV19 | CASSSGLAGGEYNEQFF | TGTGCCAGTAGTTCAGGACTAGCGGGAGGGGAGTACAATGAGCAGTTCTTC
15 | NA | NA | TRBJ2-5 | TRBV7-2 | CASSPGAGISETQYF | TGTGCCAGCAGCCCCGGGGCCGGGATTAGTGAGACCCAGTACTTC
14 | NA | large | TRBJ2-1 | TRBV7-2 | CASSFAGTYNEQFF | TGTGCCAGCAGCTTTGCGGGAACCTACAATGAGCAGTTCTTC
15 | TRBD1 | NA | TRBJ2-4 | TRBV7-2 | CASSPEGQGGGIQYF | TGTGCCAGCAGTCCCGAGGGACAGGGCGGCGGCATTCAGTACTTC
14 | TRBD2 | NA | TRBJ2-7 | TRBV6-6 | CASTGGGSNNEQYF | TGTGCCAGCACTGGTGGCGGGAGTAACAACGAGCAGTACTTC
16 | TRBD2 | NA | TRBJ2-1 | TRBV10-1 | CATSPLRAPREDEQFF | TGCGCCACTTCGCCTCTCCGGGCCCCCCGGGAGGATGAGCAGTTCTTC
13 | NA | large | TRBJ1-1 | TRBV4-1 | CASSTREVTEAFF | TGCGCCAGCAGCACAAGGGAGGTCACTGAAGCTTTCTTT
16 | TRBD2 | NA | TRBJ2-2 | TRBV7-9 | CASSSGTSGYTGELFF | TGTGCCAGCAGCTCCGGGACTAGCGGTTACACCGGGGAGCTGTTTTTT
14 | NA | few | TRBJ2-4 | TRBV18 | CASSPLEAKNIQYF | TGTGCCAGCTCACCACTTGAAGCCAAAAACATTCAGTACTTC
15 | NA | NA | TRBJ1-1 | TRBV6-5 | CASSGQGMGNTEAFF | TGTGCCAGCAGCGGGCAGGGAATGGGGAACACTGAAGCTTTCTTT
13 | TRBD2 | NA | TRBJ2-1 | TRBV6-5 | CASSGGSFDEQFF | TGTGCCAGCAGTGGCGGGAGCTTCGATGAGCAGTTCTTC
15 | NA | NA | TRBJ2-7 | TRBV5-8 | CASSLQGVSSYEQYF | TGTGCCAGCAGCTTGCAAGGGGTGAGCTCCTACGAGCAGTACTTC
16 | NA | few | TRBJ2-7 | TRBV4-1 | CASSQYEGGNIYEQYF | TGCGCCAGCAGCCAATACGAGGGTGGTAATATCTACGAGCAGTACTTC
16 | NA | NA | TRBJ2-1 | TRBV11-2 | CASSLGVTRSYNEQFF | TGTGCCAGCAGCTTAGGGGTCACCCGCTCCTACAATGAGCAGTTCTTC
14 | TRBD1 | NA | TRBJ1-2 | TRBV5-4 | CASSSDRGYYGYTF | TGTGCCAGCAGCTCGGACAGGGGCTACTATGGCTACACCTTC
13 | NA | NA | TRBJ2-2 | TRBV30 | CAWSPGGPGELFF | TGTGCCTGGAGCCCCGGGGGCCCCGGGGAGCTGTTTTTT
12 | NA | NA | TRBJ1-2 | TRBV11-2 | CASSLTADGYTF | TGTGCCAGCAGCTTAACGGCTGATGGCTACACCTTC
15 | TRBD1 | NA | TRBJ1-1 | TRBV10-2 | CASSNPGQGATEAFF | TGCGCCAGCAGTAACCCGGGACAGGGGGCTACTGAAGCTTTCTTT
12 | NA | NA | TRBJ1-1 | TRBV6-5 | CASAEGWKEAFF | TGTGCCTCAGCAGAGGGGTGGAAGGAAGCTTTCTTT
16 | NA | NA | TRBJ1-4 | TRBV9 | CASSPRQFATNEKLFF | TGTGCCAGCAGCCCGCGACAGTTTGCAACTAATGAAAAACTGTTTTTT
16 | TRBD2 | NA | TRBJ2-1 | TRBV11-2 | CASSLLAGVSYNEQFF | TGTGCCAGCAGCCTACTAGCGGGAGTATCCTACAATGAGCAGTTCTTC
16 | NA | NA | TRBJ1-2 | TRBV30 | CAWSVRGGTTNYGYTF | TGTGCCTGGAGTGTACGGGGGGGTACTACTAACTATGGCTACACCTTC
13 | NA | NA | TRBJ1-4 | TRBV27 | CASSSQGREKLFF | TGTGCCAGCAGTTCACAGGGCAGGGAAAAACTGTTTTTT
15 | NA | NA | TRBJ1-2 | TRBV30 | CAWARMRYRTYGYTF | TGTGCCTGGGCCCGGATGCGTTATAGGACCTATGGCTACACCTTC
17 | NA | NA | TRBJ2-5 | TRBV4-3 | CASSQDGRQGLGETQYF | TGCGCCAGCAGCCAAGATGGGCGGCAGGGGTTGGGAGAGACCCAGTACTTC
16 | TRBD1 | NA | TRBJ1-2 | TRBV5-6 | CASSLGGQGASYGYTF | TGTGCCAGCAGCTTGGGCGGGCAGGGGGCTTCCTATGGCTACACCTTC
15 | TRBD1 | NA | TRBJ2-1 | TRBV11-2 | CASSPRTGVRNEQFF | TGTGCCAGCAGCCCGAGGACAGGGGTCAGGAATGAGCAGTTCTTC
13 | TRBD1 | NA | TRBJ2-7 | TRBV5-1 | CASSFGTDYEQYF | TGCGCCAGCAGCTTCGGGACAGATTACGAGCAGTACTTC
18 | NA | NA | TRBJ1-3 | TRBV6-1 | CASSAAGSILSSGNTIYF | TGTGCCAGCAGTGCCGCCGGGTCGATCCTGAGCTCTGGAAACACCATATATTTT
16 | TRBD1 | NA | TRBJ2-1 | TRBV11-3 | CASSSRTGGGYNEQFF | TGTGCCAGCAGCTCCCGGACAGGGGGTGGGTACAATGAGCAGTTCTTC
14 | TRBD1 | NA | TRBJ2-7 | TRBV27 | CASSQGTGAVEQYF | TGTGCCAGCAGCCAAGGGACAGGGGCCGTCGAGCAGTACTTC
15 | NA | NA | TRBJ2-5 | TRBV5-1 | CASSSPDGIQETQYF | TGCGCCAGCAGCTCCCCGGACGGAATTCAAGAGACCCAGTACTTC
13 | TRBD1 | NA | TRBJ1-4 | TRBV27 | CASQGATNEKLFF | TGTGCCAGCCAGGGGGCAACTAATGAAAAACTGTTTTTT
13 | NA | NA | TRBJ2-4 | TRBV18 | CASSPTTSDIQYF | TGTGCCAGCTCACCAACGACTAGTGACATTCAGTACTTC
14 | TRBD2 | NA | TRBJ2-3 | TRBV6-6 | CASTSSGGTDTQYF | TGTGCCAGCACATCCAGCGGGGGCACAGATACGCAGTATTTT
15 | NA | few | TRBJ2-7 | TRBV11-2 | CASSLGGISSYEQYF | TGTGCCAGCAGCTTAGGCGGGATCAGCTCCTACGAGCAGTACTTC
14 | TRBD1 | NA | TRBJ2-3 | TRBV12-5 | CASAEDRSTDTQYF | TGTGCTAGTGCCGAGGACAGGAGCACAGATACGCAGTATTTT
15 | NA | NA | TRBJ1-5 | TRBV28 | CASSLMGVVNQPQHF | TGTGCCAGCAGTTTAATGGGGGTTGTTAATCAGCCCCAGCATTTT
14 | NA | few | TRBJ2-7 | TRBV5-6 | CASSLTGTPYEQYF | TGTGCCAGCAGCCTCACCGGGACTCCGTACGAGCAGTACTTC